The 9 T cell receptor beta chains listed next were all sequenced from one sample in a study of low-dose radiotherapy and immunotherapy resistance in tumors. The time point here: after trial treatment. As for treatment: LDRT plus nivolumab, ipilimumab, low-dose cyclophosphamide and aspirin (RACIN trial). TRAV- and TRBV-specific primers primed first-strand cDNA, covering alpha and beta chains. The PCR that amplified TCRs ran for 20 cycles, relying on a constant-region primer and a V-primer adapter. TCRdb recomputed calls from the reads with MiXCR, one row per CDR3 protein. The sample records fewer than 50,000 distinct CDR3 sequences, 25% to 30% being singletons. The input for sequencing was PBMCs, taken after low-dose radiotherapy plus immunotherapy. All receptors derive from a male donor with prostate cancer.

This clonotype was seen many times. V gene TRBV7-9 combines with J gene TRBJ2-2; D is ambiguous. Germline-derived CDR1 and CDR2 are SEHNR and FQNEAQ (reference sequence). Trimming stripped 5 bases from V and 0 bases from J, with 16 bases between. The CDR3 consists of 17 residues. CDR3 coding DNA: TGTGCCAGCAGCCCCACCACAGATCGCTCGAACACCGGGGAGCTGTTTTTT. Protein product: CASSPTTDRSNTGELFF.

This clonotype showed up many times. The V gene is TRBV28, the J gene TRBJ2-7, with D uncertain. Per germline, CDR1 MDHEN and CDR2 SYDVKM. Trimming pared 5 bases from V and 3 bases from J, leaving 8 bases between. The CDR3 is made up of 12 amino acids. This CDR3 is CASSPGHYEQYF. The CDR3 DNA is TGTGCCAGCAGTCCGGGCCACTACGAGCAGTACTTC.

This clonotype occurred many times. This sequence joins TRBV20-1 and TRBJ2-7; perhaps D is TRBD1 or TRBD2 (6 bases each). V was clipped by 0 bases and J by 7 bases, with 10 bases between them. Germline CDR1 DFQATT, CDR2 SNEGSKA (reference sequence). This CDR3 has 12 residues. The CDR3 bases are TGCAGTGCTAGAGAGGGGGCGGGGGAGCAGTACTTC. Amino acids: CSAREGAGEQYF.

A note on this clonotype: One base separates it from a far larger clone, so it is likely a read error. The CDR3: CAGSLSGDGTEAFF. DNA for the CDR3: TGCGCCGGCAGCTTATCAGGGGATGGCACTGAAGCTTTCTTT. The chain has TRBV13 and TRBJ1-1; TRBD1 is a possible D gene (6 bases). The CDR3 contains 14 residues. Germline V gene lookup returns CDR1 PRHDT and CDR2 FYEKMQ (reference sequence).

This clonotype was detected many times. This chain joins TRBV7-3 and TRBJ2-7, with 10 positions matching TRBD2. V dropped 5 bases and J dropped 12; count of bases not matched to a gene: 10. The CDR3 loop spans 13 amino acids. CDR1 is SGHTA, CDR2 FQGTGA, per germline. CDR3 nucleotide sequence: TGTGCCAGCAGCGAGAGCGGGGGGGATGCTCCGTACTTC. It encodes CASSESGGDAPYF.

This clonotype was seen repeatedly, ten times or more. This chain links TRBV3-1 with TRBJ2-7; D perhaps matches TRBD2 (6 bases). CDR3 length: 16 residues. V was pared by 4 bases and J by 0 bases, with 16 bases between. The germline gives CDR1 LGHDT, CDR2 YNNKEL (reference sequence). The CDR3 is CASSRDWVSSSYEQYF. The CDR3 coding sequence is TGTGCCAGCAGCCGGGACTGGGTCTCGAGCTCCTACGAGCAGTACTTC.

The chain joins TRBV19 to TRBJ1-2; possible D gene TRBD1, 5 bases. V was shortened by 5 bases and J by 4 bases, with 8 bases between the two germline ends. Germline loops: CDR1 LNHDA, CDR2 SQIVND (reference sequence). The CDR3 covers 12 residues. CDR3 residues: CASSGDSYGYTF. CDR3 DNA sequence: TGTGCCAGTAGTGGAGACAGCTATGGCTACACCTTC.

This clonotype came up many times. This sequence joins TRBV14 and TRBJ1-1; no definite D call. The V and J ends lost 8 bases and 0 bases respectively, with 10 bases between them. CDR3 length equals 13 residues. Germline V gene lookup returns CDR1 SGHDN and CDR2 FVKESK. The CDR3 DNA follows: TGTGCCAGCTCCCGCAACATGAACACTGAAGCTTTCTTT. This gives the protein CASSRNMNTEAFF. The variable domain in full, completed from reference TRBV14 and TRBJ1-1, reads EAGVTQFPSHSVIEKGQTVTLRCDPISGHDNLYWYRRVMGKEIKFLLHFVKESKQDESGMPNNRFLAERTGGTYSTLKVQPAELEDSGVYFCASSRNMNTEAFFGQGTRLTVV.

Only a few counts were recorded for this clonotype. J is TRBJ1-2 and V is TRBV18; D not resolved. The CDR3 has 13 residues. Trimming took 2 bases from V and 3 from J, leaving 7 bases between them. Germline values: CDR1 KGHSH, CDR2 LQKENI. The CDR3 nucleotides are TGTGCCAGCTCACCAGTAGCTGACTATGGCTACACCTTC. This translates into CASSPVADYGYTF.